Given below is one T cell receptor beta chain in context. Participants had their cohort set by participant-reported clinical history. CDR3 length: 17 amino acids. J lost 4 bases, V lost 4 bases, and 10 bases had no gene match. Germline assignment: CDR1 SGHRS and CDR2 YFSETQ. The sample is drawn from a study of blood T cell repertoires in COVID-19. Assay: immunoSEQ multiplex PCR; the TCRdb copy retains only in-frame clones and omits some. The table includes approximately 300,000 clones, roughly 85% detected once. The sequenced sample consisted of PBMCs or T cells enriched from blood (not recorded which). This sequence originates from a woman younger than 45 who had recovered from COVID-19. This chain uses TRBV5-1 with TRBJ2-3; 12 positions match TRBD1. This CDR3 is CASSPNPGQGAADTQYF. The DNA for the CDR3 is TGCGCCAGCAGCCCCAACCCGGGACAGGGGGCGGCAGATACGCAGTATTTT. Based on the CDR3 plus reference TRBV5-1 and TRBJ2-3, the full variable domain is KAGVTQTPRYLIKTRGQQVTLSCSPISGHRSVSWYQQTPGQGLQFLFEYFSETQRNKGNFPGRFSGRQFSNSRSEMNVSTLELGDSALYLCASSPNPGQGAADTQYFGPGTRLTVL.